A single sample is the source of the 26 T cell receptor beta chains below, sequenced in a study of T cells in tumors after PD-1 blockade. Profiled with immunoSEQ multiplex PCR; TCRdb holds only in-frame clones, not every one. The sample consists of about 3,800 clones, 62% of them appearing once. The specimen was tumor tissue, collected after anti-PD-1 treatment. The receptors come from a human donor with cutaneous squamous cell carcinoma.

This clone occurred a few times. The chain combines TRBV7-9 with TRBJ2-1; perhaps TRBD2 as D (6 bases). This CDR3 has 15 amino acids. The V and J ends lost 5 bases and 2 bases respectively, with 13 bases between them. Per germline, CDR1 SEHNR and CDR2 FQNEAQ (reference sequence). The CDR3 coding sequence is TGTGCCAGCAGCAGTCTGGCTAGCGCCTACAATGAGCAGTTCTTC. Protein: CASSSLASAYNEQFF.

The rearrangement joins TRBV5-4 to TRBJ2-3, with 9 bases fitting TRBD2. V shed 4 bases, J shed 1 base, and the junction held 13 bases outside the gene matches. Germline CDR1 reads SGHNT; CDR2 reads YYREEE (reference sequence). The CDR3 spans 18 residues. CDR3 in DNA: TGTGCCAGCAGCGCTCTAAGCGGGGGGTTACCGGGCACAGATACGCAGTATTTT. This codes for CASSALSGGLPGTDTQYF. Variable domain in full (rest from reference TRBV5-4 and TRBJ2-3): ETGVTQSPTHLIKTRGQQVTLRCSSQSGHNTVSWYQQALGQGPQFIFQYYREEENGRGNFPPRFSGLQFPNYSSELNVNALELDDSALYLCASSALSGGLPGTDTQYFGPGTRLTVL.

CDR3 loop: CSVEGLTPDTQYF. The CDR3 DNA sequence: TGCAGCGTTGAGGGCCTGACCCCAGATACGCAGTATTTT. V and J are TRBV29-1 and TRBJ2-3, with D uncertain. V was trimmed by 3 bases and J by 4 bases, leaving 11 bases between them. CDR3 size: 13 residues. Germline-derived CDR1 and CDR2 are SQVTM and ANQGSEA.

CDR3 nucleotides: TGTGCCAGCAAGACAGGGGGCGCGAATTCACCCCTCCACTTT. Translated, it gives CASKTGGANSPLHF. The chain couples TRBV6-5 to TRBJ1-6; 10 bases align to TRBD1. Germline V gene sequence: CDR1 MNHEY, CDR2 SVGAGI. The CDR3 runs 14 residues. J lost 7 bases, V lost 7 bases, and 4 bases had no gene match.

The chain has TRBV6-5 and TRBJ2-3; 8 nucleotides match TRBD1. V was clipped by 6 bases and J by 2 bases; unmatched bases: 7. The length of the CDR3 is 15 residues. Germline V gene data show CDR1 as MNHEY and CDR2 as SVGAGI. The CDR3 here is CASRSGQGITDTQYF. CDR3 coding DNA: TGTGCCAGCAGGTCAGGACAGGGCATCACAGATACGCAGTATTTT.

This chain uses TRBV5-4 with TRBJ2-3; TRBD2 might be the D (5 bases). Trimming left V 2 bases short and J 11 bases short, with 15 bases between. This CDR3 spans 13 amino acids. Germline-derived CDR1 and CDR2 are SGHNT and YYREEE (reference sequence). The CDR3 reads CASSLSKTREQYF. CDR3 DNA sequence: TGTGCCAGCAGCTTAAGTAAGACTCGGGAGCAGTATTTT.

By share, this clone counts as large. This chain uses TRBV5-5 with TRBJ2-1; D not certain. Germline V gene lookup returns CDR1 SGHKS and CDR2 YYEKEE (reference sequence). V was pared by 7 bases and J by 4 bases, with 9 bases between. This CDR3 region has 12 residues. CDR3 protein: CASGSSYNEQFF. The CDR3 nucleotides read TGTGCCAGCGGTAGTAGTTACAATGAGCAGTTCTTC. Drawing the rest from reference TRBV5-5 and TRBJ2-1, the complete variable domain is DAGVTQSPTHLIKTRGQQVTLRCSPISGHKSVSWYQQVLGQGPQFIFQYYEKEERGRGNFPDRFSARQFPNYSSELNVNALLLGDSALYLCASGSSYNEQFFGPGTRLTVL.

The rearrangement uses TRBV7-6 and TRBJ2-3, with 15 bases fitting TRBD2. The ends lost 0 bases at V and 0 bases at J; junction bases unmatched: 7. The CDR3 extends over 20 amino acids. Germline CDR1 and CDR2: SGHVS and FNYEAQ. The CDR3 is CASSLAGLAGGIRSTDTQYF. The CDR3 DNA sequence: TGTGCCAGCAGCTTAGCGGGACTAGCGGGGGGTATTAGAAGCACAGATACGCAGTATTTT.

The CDR3 bases are TGCAGTGCTAGTGTACAGGGAAGTAGATACAATGAGCAGTTCTTC. The encoded protein is CSASVQGSRYNEQFF. This sequence joins TRBV20-1 and TRBJ2-1, with D maybe TRBD1 (6 bases). Per the germline V gene, CDR1 is DFQATT and CDR2 is SNEGSKA (reference sequence). Trimming took off 3 bases at V and 4 bases at J, with 16 bases between the two ends. The CDR3 runs to 15 residues.

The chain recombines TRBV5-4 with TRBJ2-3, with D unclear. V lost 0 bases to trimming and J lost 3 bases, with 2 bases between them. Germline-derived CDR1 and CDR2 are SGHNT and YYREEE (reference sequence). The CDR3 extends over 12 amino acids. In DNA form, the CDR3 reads TGTGCCAGCAGCTTGGATACAGATACGCAGTATTTT. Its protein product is CASSLDTDTQYF.

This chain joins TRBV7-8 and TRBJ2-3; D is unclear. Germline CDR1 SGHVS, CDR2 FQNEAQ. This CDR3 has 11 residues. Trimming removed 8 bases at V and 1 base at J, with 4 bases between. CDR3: CASQGTDTQYF. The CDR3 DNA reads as TGTGCCAGCCAAGGCACAGATACGCAGTATTTT.

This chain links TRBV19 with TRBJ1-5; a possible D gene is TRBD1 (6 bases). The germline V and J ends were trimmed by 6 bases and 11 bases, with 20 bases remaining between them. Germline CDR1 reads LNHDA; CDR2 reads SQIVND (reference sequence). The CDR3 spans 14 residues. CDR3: CASSGLEGGRAQHF. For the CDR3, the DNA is TGTGCCAGTAGCGGGCTAGAGGGGGGGAGGGCCCAGCATTTT.

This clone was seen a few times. Here the CDR3 DNA reads TGTGCCGTCACGAGCGGGGGGGCCGGGGAGCTGTTTTTT. This encodes CAVTSGGAGELFF. The V gene is TRBV3-1 (or the pseudogene TRBV3-2), the J gene TRBJ2-2, with 10 bases that match TRBD2. This CDR3 has 13 amino acids. V gave up 11 bases and J gave up 6 bases; unmatched junction bases: 6. From germline, CDR1 is LGHDT and CDR2 YNNKEL (reference sequence).

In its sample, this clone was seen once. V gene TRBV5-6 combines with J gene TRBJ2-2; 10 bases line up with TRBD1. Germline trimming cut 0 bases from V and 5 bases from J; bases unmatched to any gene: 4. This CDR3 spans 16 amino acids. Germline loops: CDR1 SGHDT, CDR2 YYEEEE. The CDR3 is CASSLAGTGVTGELFF. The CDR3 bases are TGTGCCAGCAGCTTGGCCGGGACAGGGGTTACCGGGGAGCTGTTTTTT.

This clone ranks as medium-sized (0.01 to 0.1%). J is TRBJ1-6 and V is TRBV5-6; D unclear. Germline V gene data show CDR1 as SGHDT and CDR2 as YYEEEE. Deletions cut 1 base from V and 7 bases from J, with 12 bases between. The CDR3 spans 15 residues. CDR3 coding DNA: TGTGCCAGCAGCTTGATTCCAGATTCAAATTCACCCCTCCACTTT. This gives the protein CASSLIPDSNSPLHF.

CDR3 amino acids: CSASLLGQGAHGYTF. The CDR3 DNA reads as TGCAGTGCTAGTCTCCTCGGTCAGGGGGCGCATGGCTACACCTTC. This sequence joins TRBV20-1 and TRBJ1-2; 8 nucleotides line up with TRBD1. The CDR3 spans 15 residues. Germline CDR1 reads DFQATT; CDR2 reads SNEGSKA (reference sequence). The V gene end was trimmed by 3 bases and the J gene end by 6 bases; junction bases not matched to a gene: 12.

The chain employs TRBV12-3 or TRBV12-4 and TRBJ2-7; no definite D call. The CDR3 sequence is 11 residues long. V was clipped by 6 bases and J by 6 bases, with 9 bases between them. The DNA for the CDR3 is TGTGCCAGCAGCTTCCAGAGCGAGCAGTACTTC. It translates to CASSFQSEQYF.

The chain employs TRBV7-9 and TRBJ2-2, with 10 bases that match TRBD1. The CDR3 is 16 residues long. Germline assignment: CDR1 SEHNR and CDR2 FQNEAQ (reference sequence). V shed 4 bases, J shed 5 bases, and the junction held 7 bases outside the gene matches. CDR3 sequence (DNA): TGTGCCAGCAGCTGGACAGGGGGGGCGAGAACCGGGGAGCTGTTTTTT. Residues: CASSWTGGARTGELFF. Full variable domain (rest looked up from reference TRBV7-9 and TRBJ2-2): DTGVSQNPRHKITKRGQNVTFRCDPISEHNRLYWYRQTLGQGPEFLTYFQNEAQLEKSRLLSDRFSAERPKGSFSTLEIQRTEQGDSAMYLCASSWTGGARTGELFFGEGSRLTVL.

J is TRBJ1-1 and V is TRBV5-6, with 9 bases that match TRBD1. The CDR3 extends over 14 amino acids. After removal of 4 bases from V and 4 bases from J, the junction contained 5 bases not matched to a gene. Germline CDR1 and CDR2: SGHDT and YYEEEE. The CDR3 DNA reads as TGTGCCAGCAGCCCGGACAGGGGAGTCACTGAAGCTTTCTTT. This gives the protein CASSPDRGVTEAFF. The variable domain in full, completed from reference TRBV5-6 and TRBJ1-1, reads DAGVTQSPTHLIKTRGQQVTLRCSPKSGHDTVSWYQQALGQGPQFIFQYYEEEERQRGNFPDRFSGHQFPNYSSELNVNALLLGDSALYLCASSPDRGVTEAFFGQGTRLTVV.

CDR3 DNA: TGTGCCATTCTCCCCGAACAGGCACAACCGAACACCGGGGAGCTGTTTTTT. It translates to CAILPEQAQPNTGELFF. The chain couples TRBV19 to TRBJ2-2, with a possible D match to TRBD1 (5 bases). The CDR3 runs 17 residues. Trimming removed 10 bases at V and 0 bases at J, with 21 bases between. Germline V lookup: CDR1 LNHDA, CDR2 SQIVND (reference sequence).

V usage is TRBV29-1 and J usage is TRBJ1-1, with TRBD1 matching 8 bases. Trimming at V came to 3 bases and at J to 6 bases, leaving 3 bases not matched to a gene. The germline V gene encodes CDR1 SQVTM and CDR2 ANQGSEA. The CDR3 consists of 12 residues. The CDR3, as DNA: TGCAGCGTTGATCTACAGGGGGCTGAAGCTTTCTTT. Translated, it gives CSVDLQGAEAFF.

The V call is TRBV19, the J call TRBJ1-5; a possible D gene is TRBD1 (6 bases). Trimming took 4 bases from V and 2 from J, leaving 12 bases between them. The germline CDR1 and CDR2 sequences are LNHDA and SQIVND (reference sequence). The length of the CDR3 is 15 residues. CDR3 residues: CASSTFRGGNQPQHF. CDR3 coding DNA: TGTGCCAGTAGTACGTTCAGGGGAGGCAATCAGCCCCAGCATTTT.

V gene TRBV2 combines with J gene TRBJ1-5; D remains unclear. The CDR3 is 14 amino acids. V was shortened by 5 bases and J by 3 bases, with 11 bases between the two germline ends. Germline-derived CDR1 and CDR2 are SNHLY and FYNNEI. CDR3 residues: CASSLTGLNQPQHF. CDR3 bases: TGTGCCAGCAGTCTAACCGGGCTCAATCAGCCCCAGCATTTT.

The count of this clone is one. The CDR3, as DNA: TGCGCCAGCAGCTTGGGATCTGGGGCTAGCACCGGGGAGCTGTTTTTT. It specifies CASSLGSGASTGELFF. V and J are TRBV5-1 and TRBJ2-2; TRBD1 is a possible D gene (5 bases). The germline V gene encodes CDR1 SGHRS and CDR2 YFSETQ. The CDR3 is 16 residues long. V lost 0 bases and J lost 4, with 13 bases in between.

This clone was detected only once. The DNA of the CDR3 is TGCGCCAGCAGCACCCTCACAGAAGAGACCCAGTACTTC. Translated: CASSTLTEETQYF. V gene TRBV5-1 combines with J gene TRBJ2-5, with unresolved D. The CDR3 is made up of 13 amino acids. CDR1 and CDR2 from the germline V gene are SGHRS and YFSETQ. V lost 4 bases and J 3 bases, leaving 10 bases between the germline ends.

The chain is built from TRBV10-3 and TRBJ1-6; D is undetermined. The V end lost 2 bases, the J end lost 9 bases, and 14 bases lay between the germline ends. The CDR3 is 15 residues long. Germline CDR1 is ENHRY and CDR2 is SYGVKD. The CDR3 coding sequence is TGTGCCATCAGTGAGACGGGAGAAAAGGGTTCACCCCTCCACTTT. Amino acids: CAISETGEKGSPLHF.